This TCR beta chain was identified in a study of T cells in Graves' hyperthyroidism and ophthalmopathy. Graves' hyperthyroidism was deemed stable given no ophthalmopathy progression within 18 months. Newly diagnosed hyperthyroidism patients aged 18 to 65 years had disease lasting under 2 months. Looked up from germline, CDR1 is MGHDK and CDR2 is SYGVNS. Deletions cut 4 bases from V and 8 bases from J, with 23 bases between. The CDR3 extends over 16 amino acids. Authors of the study amplified TCR beta CDR3 regions from RNA transcripts. The primer set for the first-round RT-PCR of the TCR CDR3 was HTBI. Using its own MiXCR run on the multiplex PCR reads, TCRdb lists one record per CDR3 protein. The table lists about 760,000 distinct CDR3 sequences, approximately 36% of them singletons, with 31% in the top ten.

The clonotype comes from a woman between 40 and 50 years old with Graves' hyperthyroidism. The gene calls are TRBV25-1 and TRBJ1-2, with a possible D match to TRBD1 (6 bases). Sequencing was carried out using blood. Here the CDR3 DNA reads TGTGCCAGCAGTGCCTCCGGGACACCCTCGGGTAGGGGCTACACCTTC. Amino acid sequence: CASSASGTPSGRGYTF.